This is a list of T cell receptor beta chains from one sample in a study of T cell responses to AZD1222 COVID-19 vaccine. The repertoire was sequenced with immunoSEQ multiplex PCR; TCRdb's copy has only in-frame clones and lacks some. Of about 130,000 clones listed, approximately 85% are singletons. The specimen was peripheral blood, collected 28 days after the second AZD1222 dose. These receptors originate from an adult who received the AZD1222 COVID-19 vaccine. The CDR3 runs from the conserved cysteine through the conserved F or W. D genes are given only for firm matches. Size is stated for part of the rows, as once, few or many counts, or as a class when the clone is expanded.

D gene	V gene	clone size	J gene	CDR3 DNA	CDR3 protein
-	TRBV6-2/TRBV6-3	-	TRBJ2-7	TGTGCCAGCAGTCGGGGCTCCAATGCTGCCTACGAGCAGTACTTC	CASSRGSNAAYEQYF
-	TRBV5-6	-	TRBJ2-7	TGTGCCAGCAGCCCCCGCTCGGGGAACGAGCAGTACTTC	CASSPRSGNEQYF
TRBD1	TRBV5-4	-	TRBJ2-4	TGTGCCAGCAGCTTACCGGGACAGGCCAAAAACATTCAGTACTTC	CASSLPGQAKNIQYF
-	TRBV12-3/TRBV12-4	-	TRBJ2-7	TGTGCCAGCAGCAAGGGGGGATACGAGCAGTACTTC	CASSKGGYEQYF
TRBD1	TRBV6-2/TRBV6-3	-	TRBJ1-5	TGTGCCAGCAGTTACTCGATGACAGGGGGTCAATCTAGCAATCAGCCCCAGCATTTT	CASSYSMTGGQSSNQPQHF
TRBD1	TRBV15	-	TRBJ2-7	TGTGCCACCAGCAGAGATGCGCAGGGGGCCTACGAGCAGTACTTC	CATSRDAQGAYEQYF
TRBD1	TRBV5-1	-	TRBJ1-2	TGCGCCAGCAGCTTGGGGACAGGGTATGGCTACACCTTC	CASSLGTGYGYTF
-	TRBV14	-	TRBJ1-3	TGTGCCAGCAGCCACCTGGGCCGGGGCTCTGGAAACACCATATATTTT	CASSHLGRGSGNTIYF
-	TRBV9	-	TRBJ2-5	TGTGCCAGCAGCATAGACACAGGGGAGACCCAGTACTTC	CASSIDTGETQYF
TRBD1	TRBV30	once	TRBJ1-2	TGTGCCTGGAGTAACCCACAGGGGTTCTATGGCTACACCTTC	CAWSNPQGFYGYTF
TRBD1	TRBV19	-	TRBJ1-5	TGTGCCAGTAGTACCGGACAGGGGGTTAGTCAGCCCCAGCATTTT	CASSTGQGVSQPQHF
TRBD2	TRBV19	-	TRBJ2-3	TGTGCCAGTAGTATCCGGCTAGCGGGAGGGCCGGATACGCAGTATTTT	CASSIRLAGGPDTQYF
-	TRBV6-4	-	TRBJ2-1	TGTGCCAGCAGCCTTTTCGGGAACTCCTACAATGAGCAGTTCTTC	CASSLFGNSYNEQFF
-	TRBV19	-	TRBJ2-2	TGTGCCAGTAGTCCCCTTCCGGGAGTGTCCGGGGAGCTGTTTTTT	CASSPLPGVSGELFF
-	TRBV30	once	TRBJ1-4	TGTGCCGGTCAGGGATCTAATGAAAAACTGTTTTTT	CAGQGSNEKLFF
-	TRBV5-4	-	TRBJ1-2	TGTGCCAGCAGAGTAGGGGGGAACTATGGCTACACCTTC	CASRVGGNYGYTF
-	TRBV6-2/TRBV6-3	few	TRBJ1-2	TGTGCCAGCAGTTACTCGATAGGAGGCTACACCTTC	CASSYSIGGYTF
TRBD2	TRBV6-5	-	TRBJ2-7	TGTGCCAGCAGTTCCGGGGGAGCGGGGGCCTACGAGCAGTACTTC	CASSSGGAGAYEQYF
-	TRBV28	-	TRBJ1-1	TGTGCCAGCAGTTTAGGGGTGTACACTGAAGCTTTCTTT	CASSLGVYTEAFF
-	TRBV10-3	once	TRBJ1-1	TGTGCCATCAGTGAGTCGGCGGCCACTGAAGCTTTCTTT	CAISESAATEAFF
TRBD2	TRBV20-1	-	TRBJ2-1	TGCAGTGCTAGTGCCGGACTAGCGGGTAACCATGAGCAGTTCTTC	CSASAGLAGNHEQFF
-	TRBV4-1	-	TRBJ2-3	TGCGCCAGCAGCCCCCTAGGGACAAGAACAGATACGCAGTATTTT	CASSPLGTRTDTQYF
-	TRBV2	-	TRBJ1-1	TGTGCCAGCAGTGCCGGGGACGGATTGAACACTGAAGCTTTCTTT	CASSAGDGLNTEAFF
-	TRBV6-2/TRBV6-3	-	TRBJ2-3	TGTGCCAGCAGTTACCTAACCGGGGGAGATACGCAGTATTTT	CASSYLTGGDTQYF
TRBD1	TRBV6-5	once	TRBJ1-1	TGTGCCAGCAGGACGACAGGGATGGGTACTGAAGCTTTCTTT	CASRTTGMGTEAFF
TRBD1	TRBV5-1	-	TRBJ1-2	TGCGCCAGCAGCTTGGTGACAGGGAGTTCTTTGGGCTACACCTTC	CASSLVTGSSLGYTF
-	TRBV11-3	-	TRBJ2-5	TGTGCCAGCAGCTTAATGGAGGCAAATCGGTACTTC	CASSLMEANRYF
-	TRBV21-1	-	TRBJ1-1	TGTGCCAGCTGGGCCCCAAGGGGAAAGCCTGGGGGGGAAATGGCTGAAGCTTTCTTT	CASWAPRGKPGGEMAEAFF
TRBD2	TRBV5-6	once	TRBJ2-4	TGTGCCAGCAGCCGACTAGCGGGGAGTGGCATTCAGTACTTC	CASSRLAGSGIQYF
-	TRBV12-3/TRBV12-4	-	TRBJ1-2	TGTGCCAGCAGCCTAGGGGTTCCCTATGGCTACACCTTC	CASSLGVPYGYTF
TRBD2	TRBV24-1	-	TRBJ2-1	TGTGCCACCAGTGATTCCGGAGCGGGAGGGTTCAATGAGCAGTTCTTC	CATSDSGAGGFNEQFF
-	TRBV19	-	TRBJ2-1	TGTGCCAGTAGTGATCTTGGTAGCGGTTACAATGAGCAGTTCTTC	CASSDLGSGYNEQFF
-	TRBV7-2	-	TRBJ2-7	TGTGCCAGCAGCTTAAGGATCGAGCAGTACTTC	CASSLRIEQYF
-	TRBV28	-	TRBJ1-1	TGTGCCAGCAATAGGGGGGATTGGGGAGCTTTCTTT	CASNRGDWGAFF
TRBD2	TRBV5-5	-	TRBJ2-7	TGTGCCAGCAGTCCTAGCGGGGGTGACTACGAGCAGTACTTC	CASSPSGGDYEQYF
TRBD2	TRBV6-7	-	TRBJ2-1	TGTGCCAGCAGTTATGGGATGACTAAGCGGGAGCTCTACTACAATGAGCAGTTCTTC	CASSYGMTKRELYYNEQFF